This section outlines one T cell receptor beta chain sequence together with its context. Its specific antigen is unknown. The sample holds no much larger clone one base away, and base qualities are not on file. TCRbeta CDR3 regions were profiled by bias-controlled multiplex PCR amplification of genomic DNA with the immunoSEQ Assay. The published analysis was carried out like this. The absolute abundance of each unique TCRbeta CDR3 region was quantified after sequences were collapsed and filtered. Differential abundance was tested with a binomial (Fisher-equivalent) model and with a beta-binomial model adding time-dependent variance fitted from healthy donors. Clones with fewer than 5 combined templates were removed, and a clone was called differentially abundant if the clone's Benjamini-Hochberg FDR was below 0.01. In the beta-binomial model, variance was expressed as a function of the total template count across the two samples, in the form v = (b*log(k)+a)^2. TCRdb holds this immuneACCESS table with in-frame rearrangements only. Some clones are missing; in checked studies, unresolved V genes explain under half, and the rest has no known cause. The V and J calls and the clone size are those of that table, but D and trimming were determined from the DNA. The sample table holds 90,000 or so clones, of which 88% were seen once. The biggest ten clones account for under 20% of the sample.

The sample is drawn from a study of identifying expanded T cells in peripheral blood (dated by TCRdb to about 2019). Study-wide context: Four technical replicates, made by sequencing separate aliquots from the same pool of genomic DNA, were compared pairwise. General findings and caveats noted by the study authors: In all healthy donors, the variance in clone template counts between samples taken around 14 days apart rose significantly as total template count increased. The authors expected that biological variance in healthy repertoires might rise further over much longer intervals, such as months to years. The binomial model flagged roughly 1.2 differentially abundant clones between technical replicates but about 16 over around two weeks and over 18 over approximately 4 weeks. Across all healthy-donor time intervals, the beta-binomial model significantly cut both the number of clones called differentially abundant and the false-positive rate.

During the collection period, no infections or other immune events were recorded for the healthy donors. Time-dependent variance in a beta-binomial model of T-cell clone differential abundance was calibrated using healthy-donor blood repertoires as a training cohort. There were around 10 healthy donors in the training cohort, of whom 3 were female and 7 were male. Donor ages ranged from 29 to 64 years, with an average of roughly 46 years. Whole blood was collected from each healthy donor at three time points spaced about 2 weeks apart and obtained from a commercial supplier. For immunosequencing, genomic DNA was extracted from unsorted whole blood. The TCR sequence derives from a person aged 18 to 75 in good health. Sequencing input: blood.

The nucleotide sequence reads TGTGCCACCAGCAGAGATCTGAGGCGCTCTAATGAAAAACTGTTTTTT. It encodes CATSRDLRRSNEKLFF. The sequence joins TRBV15 to TRBJ1-4; the D gene identity is not certain. The CDR3 has 16 amino acids, counting the end cysteine and phenylalanine. Only the CDR3 DNA is retained, 48 bases long and in frame from the first base. V and J are truncated by 0 bases and 3 bases respectively, leaving an intervening sequence of 11 bases. CDR1 and CDR2, per the germline V gene (reference sequence), are LNHNV and YYDKDF.